The 8 T cell receptor beta chains in this list originate from one sample, sequenced in a study of T-cell reconstitution after alpha-beta-depleted transplantation in children. Preparing the TCRbeta library involved the use of unique molecular identifiers. TCRdb analysed the PCR reads with MiXCR anew, one entry per CDR3 protein. In the table there are approximately 120,000 distinct CDR3 sequences, 9.7% of which are singletons. Sequencing was performed on PBMCs, mostly from graft donor cells, taken 180 days after TCRalphabeta/CD19-depleted stem cell transplant. The receptors were gathered from a girl younger than two who had a stem cell transplant for combined immunodeficiency, so the T cells may come from the graft donor.

This chain links TRBV7-8 with TRBJ2-7, with D tentatively TRBD2 (7 bases). V gave up 5 bases and J gave up 7 bases, with 18 bases separating them. The CDR3 consists of 14 residues. Germline CDR1 and CDR2: SGHVS and FQNEAQ. CDR3 loop: CASSRGREWGEQYF. The CDR3 DNA follows: TGTGCCAGCAGCCGGGGGCGGGAGTGGGGGGAGCAGTACTTC.

This clonotype was picked up many times. V is TRBV20-1 and J is TRBJ1-5, with a weak D call TRBD1 (6 bases). Per germline, CDR1 DFQATT and CDR2 SNEGSKA (reference sequence). The CDR3 has 14 residues. V lost 0 bases, J lost 9 bases, and 15 bases lay in between. CDR3 residues: CSAREDTEGVPQHF. DNA for the CDR3: TGCAGTGCTAGAGAGGACACGGAGGGGGTGCCCCAGCATTTT.

The V call is TRBV7-8, the J call TRBJ1-2, with 8 bases identical to TRBD1. The CDR3 length is 13 residues. Germline CDR1 is SGHVS and CDR2 is FQNEAQ. The J segment lost 7 bases and the V segment lost 5 bases, leaving 6 bases of the junction unmatched. The CDR3 protein is CASSLGQVGGYTF. In DNA, the CDR3 is TGTGCCAGCAGCCTGGGACAGGTAGGTGGCTACACCTTC.

The table lists this clonotype with a few counts. The CDR3 protein is CAISEVGTSYEQYF. CDR3 nucleotide sequence: TGTGCCATCAGTGAGGTAGGAACCTCCTACGAGCAGTACTTC. The chain combines TRBV10-3 with TRBJ2-7; no definite D call. V was shortened by 2 bases and J by 0 bases, with 8 bases between the two germline ends. The CDR3 contains 14 residues. Looked up from germline, CDR1 is ENHRY and CDR2 is SYGVKD.

This clonotype was counted only a few times. J is TRBJ2-1 and V is TRBV27, with 12 bases fitting TRBD2. Germline trimming cut 4 bases from V and 10 bases from J; bases unmatched to any gene: 8. Looked up from germline, CDR1 is MNHEY and CDR2 is SMNVEV (reference sequence). The CDR3 length is 15 residues. CDR3 loop: CASSSWTSGTEEQFF. For the CDR3, the DNA is TGTGCCAGCAGTTCCTGGACTAGCGGGACGGAGGAGCAGTTCTTC.

In its sample, this clonotype was seen a few times. The J gene is TRBJ2-1, the V gene TRBV7-9; no firm D call. This CDR3 contains 11 residues. Germline V CDR1 and CDR2: SEHNR, FQNEAQ (reference sequence). V shed 2 bases and J shed 8 bases, with 4 bases lying between them. The CDR3 spells CASSLRHEQFF. DNA for the CDR3: TGTGCCAGCAGCTTAAGGCATGAGCAGTTCTTC.

The V gene is TRBV5-1, the J gene TRBJ2-1; tentatively, D is TRBD2 (6 bases). Deletions cut 3 bases from V and 4 bases from J, with 14 bases between. Germline V gene lookup returns CDR1 SGHRS and CDR2 YFSETQ. This CDR3 comprises 15 residues. This chain's CDR3 is CASSYSGDSYNEQFF. The DNA of the CDR3 is TGCGCCAGCAGCTACTCCGGGGACTCATACAATGAGCAGTTCTTC.

This chain links TRBV18 with TRBJ1-2; D may be TRBD1 (5 bases). Trimming left V 6 bases short and J 4 bases short, with 12 bases between. The CDR3 is made up of 13 amino acids. Germline V gives CDR1 KGHSH, CDR2 LQKENI. CDR3 nucleotide sequence: TGTGCCAGCTCCTTCAGGGCAAGCTATGGCTACACCTTC. Translating gives CASSFRASYGYTF.